Sequencing of this T cell receptor beta chain was carried out in a study of T-cell reconstitution after alpha-beta-depleted transplantation in children. Unique molecular identifiers were incorporated into the prepared TCRbeta library. TCRdb called the PCR reads again in MiXCR, with one record for every CDR3 protein. In the table there are about 610,000 distinct CDR3 sequences, 10% to 13% of which are singletons. This clonotype was counted only a few times. The J segment lost 7 bases and the V segment lost 5 bases, leaving 14 bases of the junction unmatched. Germline CDR1 reads DFQATT; CDR2 reads SNEGSKA (reference sequence). CDR3 length: 15 residues.

The origin of this receptor is a human donor who donated a stem cell graft to a child with acute myeloid leukemia. V and J are TRBV20-1 and TRBJ2-1, with TRBD2 matching over 7 bases. Material: PBMCs from the stem cell graft donor, obtained from the stem cell graft. Here the CDR3 DNA reads TGCAGTGCTCGGGTCGGAACGGGAGGTAAAAATGAGCAGTTCTTC. Its translation is CSARVGTGGKNEQFF.